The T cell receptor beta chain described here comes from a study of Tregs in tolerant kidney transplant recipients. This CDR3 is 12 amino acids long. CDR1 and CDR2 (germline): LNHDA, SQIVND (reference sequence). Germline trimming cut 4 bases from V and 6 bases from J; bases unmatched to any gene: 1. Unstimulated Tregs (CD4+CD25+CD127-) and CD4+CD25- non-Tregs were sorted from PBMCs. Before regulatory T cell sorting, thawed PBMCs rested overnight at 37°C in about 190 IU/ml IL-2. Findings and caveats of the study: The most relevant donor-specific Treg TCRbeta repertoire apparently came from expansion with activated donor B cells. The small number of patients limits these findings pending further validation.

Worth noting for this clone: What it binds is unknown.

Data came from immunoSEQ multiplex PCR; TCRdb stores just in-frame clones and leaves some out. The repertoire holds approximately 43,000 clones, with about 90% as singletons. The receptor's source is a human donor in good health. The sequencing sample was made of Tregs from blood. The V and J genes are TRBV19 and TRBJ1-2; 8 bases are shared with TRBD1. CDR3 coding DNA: TGTGCCAGTAGTAAGGACAGGGATGGCTACACCTTC. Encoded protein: CASSKDRDGYTF. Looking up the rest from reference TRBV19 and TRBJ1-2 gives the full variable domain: DGGITQSPKYLFRKEGQNVTLSCEQNLNHDAMYWYRQDPGQGLRLIYYSQIVNDFQKGDIAEGYSVSREKKESFPLTVTSAQKNPTAFYLCASSKDRDGYTFGSGTRLTVV.